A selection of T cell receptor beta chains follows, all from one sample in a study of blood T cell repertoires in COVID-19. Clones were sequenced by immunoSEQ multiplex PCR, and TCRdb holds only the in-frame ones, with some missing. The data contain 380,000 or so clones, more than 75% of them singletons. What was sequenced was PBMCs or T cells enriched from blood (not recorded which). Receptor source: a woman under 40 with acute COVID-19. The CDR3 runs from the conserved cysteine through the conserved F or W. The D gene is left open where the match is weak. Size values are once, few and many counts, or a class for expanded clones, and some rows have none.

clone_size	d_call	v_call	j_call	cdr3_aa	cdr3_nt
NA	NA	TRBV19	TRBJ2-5	CASSSRRTVYQETQYF	TGTGCCAGTAGTTCAAGGCGGACAGTTTACCAAGAGACCCAGTACTTC
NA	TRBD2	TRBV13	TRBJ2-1	CASSRTVAGVAGGRNEQFF	TGTGCCAGCAGCCGTACCGTAGCAGGGGTAGCGGGGGGGCGAAATGAGCAGTTCTTC
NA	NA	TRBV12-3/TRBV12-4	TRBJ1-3	CASRGQGNTIYF	TGTGCCAGCAGGGGGCAAGGAAACACCATATATTTT
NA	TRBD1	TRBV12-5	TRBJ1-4	CASGEQGILFF	TGTGCTAGTGGTGAACAGGGGATACTGTTTTTT
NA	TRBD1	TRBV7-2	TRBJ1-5	CASSLGTGSNQPQHF	TGTGCCAGCAGCTTGGGGACAGGTAGCAATCAGCCCCAGCATTTT
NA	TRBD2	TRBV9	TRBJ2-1	CASSAPGLAGGVDEQFF	TGTGCCAGCAGCGCCCCAGGACTAGCGGGGGGCGTAGATGAGCAGTTCTTC
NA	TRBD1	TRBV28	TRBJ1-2	CASSTRQGVGYTF	TGTGCCAGCAGTACCCGACAGGGGGTCGGCTACACCTTC
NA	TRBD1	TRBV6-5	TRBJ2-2	CASRNRGTAGELFF	TGTGCCAGCAGAAACAGGGGGACGGCCGGGGAGCTGTTTTTT
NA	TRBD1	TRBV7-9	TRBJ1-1	CASSRGQGNTEAFF	TGTGCCAGCAGCAGGGGACAGGGGAACACTGAAGCTTTCTTT
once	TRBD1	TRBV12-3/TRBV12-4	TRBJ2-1	CASSPRQGLGQFF	TGTGCCAGCAGCCCAAGACAGGGGTTGGGGCAGTTCTTC
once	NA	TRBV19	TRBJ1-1	CASSIVNTEAFF	TGTGCCAGTAGTATAGTAAACACTGAAGCTTTCTTT
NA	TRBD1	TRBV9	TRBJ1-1	CASSVDGQGPREAFF	TGTGCCAGCAGCGTAGATGGACAGGGCCCCCGTGAAGCTTTCTTT
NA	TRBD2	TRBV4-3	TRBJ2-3	CASSQVYGGSLYTQYF	TGCGCCAGCAGCCAAGTCTACGGGGGGAGTCTTTATACGCAGTATTTT
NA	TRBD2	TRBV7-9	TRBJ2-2	CASSTRLAANTGELFF	TGTGCCAGCAGCACCAGACTAGCGGCGAACACCGGGGAGCTGTTTTTT
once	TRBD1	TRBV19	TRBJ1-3	CASTPTGRSSVLYF	TGTGCCAGTACCCCGACAGGGAGATCCTCCGTTTTATATTTT
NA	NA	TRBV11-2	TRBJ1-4	CASSPGLGATNEKLFF	TGTGCCAGCAGCCCCGGTTTGGGAGCAACTAATGAAAAACTGTTTTTT
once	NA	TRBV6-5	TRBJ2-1	CASSSGGGYNEQFF	TGTGCCAGCAGTTCTGGCGGTGGCTACAATGAGCAGTTCTTC
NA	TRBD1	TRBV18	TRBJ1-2	CASSPLWTGGVDYGYTF	TGTGCCAGCTCACCACTCTGGACAGGGGGAGTGGACTATGGCTACACCTTC
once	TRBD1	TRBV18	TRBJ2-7	CASSPPQDRGPGGYF	TGTGCCAGCTCACCACCGCAAGACAGGGGGCCCGGGGGGTACTTC
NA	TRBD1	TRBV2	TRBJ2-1	CASSGQGAYNEQFF	TGTGCCAGCTCCGGACAGGGGGCATACAATGAGCAGTTCTTC
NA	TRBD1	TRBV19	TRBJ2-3	CASSTGGSADTQYF	TGTGCCAGTAGTACAGGGGGAAGTGCAGATACGCAGTATTTT
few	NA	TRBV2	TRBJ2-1	CASSRQDPSYNEQFF	TGTGCCAGCAGTCGACAGGATCCTTCCTACAATGAGCAGTTCTTC
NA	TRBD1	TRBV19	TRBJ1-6	CASTSAPGGGSPLHF	TGTGCCAGTACCTCAGCCCCAGGGGGCGGTTCACCCCTCCACTTT
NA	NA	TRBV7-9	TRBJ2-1	CASSLDPVKTFYNEQFF	TGTGCCAGCAGCTTAGATCCGGTTAAGACATTCTACAATGAGCAGTTCTTC
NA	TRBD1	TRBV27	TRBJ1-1	CASSLRRDSFSEAFF	TGTGCCAGCAGTTTACGCCGGGACAGCTTTTCTGAAGCTTTCTTT
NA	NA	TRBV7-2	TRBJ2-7	CASSLVGAGPSYEQYF	TGTGCCAGCAGCTTAGTAGGGGCAGGTCCCTCCTACGAGCAGTACTTC
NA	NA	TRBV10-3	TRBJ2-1	CAISPQGRRDNEQFF	TGTGCCATCAGCCCACAGGGAAGGAGAGACAATGAGCAGTTCTTC
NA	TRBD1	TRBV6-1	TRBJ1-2	CASSEANRGQGYTF	TGTGCCAGCAGTGAAGCCAACCGGGGACAGGGCTACACCTTC
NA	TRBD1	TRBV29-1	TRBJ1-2	CSVPVGRTGENYGYTF	TGCAGCGTTCCCGTGGGTCGGACAGGGGAAAACTATGGCTACACCTTC
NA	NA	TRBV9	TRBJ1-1	CASSVEDRRGTEAFF	TGTGCCAGCAGCGTAGAAGACAGAAGGGGAACTGAAGCTTTCTTT
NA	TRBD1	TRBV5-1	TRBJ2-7	CASSWGQGSPYEQYF	TGCGCCAGCAGCTGGGGACAGGGGAGTCCCTACGAGCAGTACTTC